Listed below are T cell receptor beta chains from one sample, sequenced in a study of circulating tumor DNA in untreated peripheral T-cell lymphoma. The data were produced by immunoSEQ multiplex PCR, yet TCRdb's version contains in-frame clones alone and is incomplete. Among 550 or so clones listed, 65% to 80% were seen once. The specimen sequenced was tumor tissue. The source of these receptors is a human donor with peripheral T-cell lymphoma. Each CDR3 is given with its conserved first and last residue. The D gene is left open where the match is weak.

J: TRBJ1-5; D: NA; V: TRBV12-5; CDR3: CASGLVEGNQPQHF; DNA: TGTGCTAGTGGTTTGGTAGAAGGGAATCAGCCCCAGCATTTT
J: TRBJ2-3; D: TRBD2; V: TRBV19; CDR3: CASTSTSGGADTQYF; DNA: TGTGCCAGTACCTCGACTAGCGGGGGGGCTGATACGCAGTATTTT
J: TRBJ2-7; D: NA; V: TRBV11-3; CDR3: CASSLKWAGSSYEQYF; DNA: TGTGCCAGCAGCTTAAAGTGGGCGGGGAGCTCCTACGAGCAGTACTTC
J: TRBJ1-5; D: NA; V: TRBV19; CDR3: CASSIVSSNQPQHF; DNA: TGTGCCAGTAGTATAGTCAGCAGCAATCAGCCCCAGCATTTT
J: TRBJ2-3; D: NA; V: TRBV5-1; CDR3: CASSRLPLGTDTQYF; DNA: TGCGCCAGCAGCCGACTCCCCCTGGGCACAGATACGCAGTATTTT
J: TRBJ2-7; D: NA; V: TRBV11-3; CDR3: CASSLRARVFDYEQYF; DNA: TGTGCCAGCAGCTTGCGCGCCAGGGTTTTTGACTACGAGCAGTACTTC
J: TRBJ2-3; D: NA; V: TRBV6-8; CDR3: CASSKGTVTSTDTQYF; DNA: TGTGCCAGCAGTAAAGGGACTGTTACTAGCACAGATACGCAGTATTTT
J: TRBJ1-1; D: NA; V: TRBV11-3; CDR3: CASSPMMGKNTEAFF; DNA: TGTGCCAGCAGCCCCATGATGGGGAAGAACACTGAAGCTTTCTTT
J: TRBJ2-1; D: NA; V: TRBV18; CDR3: CASSPWDGGLSSYNEQFF; DNA: TGTGCCAGCTCACCATGGGACGGGGGCCTTAGCTCCTACAATGAGCAGTTCTTC
J: TRBJ2-3; D: NA; V: TRBV19; CDR3: CASQGSFSAQYF; DNA: TGTGCCAGTCAGGGAAGCTTCTCGGCGCAGTATTTT
J: TRBJ1-5; D: NA; V: TRBV5-1; CDR3: CASSQISSTDRQPQHF; DNA: TGCGCCAGCAGCCAAATTAGTAGTACAGATCGTCAGCCCCAGCATTTT
J: TRBJ2-6; D: NA; V: TRBV29-1; CDR3: CNNRDTTTGANVLTF; DNA: TGCAACAATCGGGACACGACAACTGGGGCCAACGTCCTGACTTTC
J: TRBJ2-7; D: NA; V: TRBV5-1; CDR3: CVSSRDSLSYEQYF; DNA: TGCGTCAGCAGCCGAGACAGCCTCTCCTACGAGCAGTACTTC
J: TRBJ1-6; D: NA; V: TRBV6-8; CDR3: CASSPPNSPLHF; DNA: TGTGCCAGCAGCCCACCTAATTCACCCCTCCACTTT
J: TRBJ2-2; D: TRBD2; V: TRBV4-1; CDR3: CASSLGGSNTGELFF; DNA: TGCGCCAGCAGTCTCGGGGGGAGTAACACCGGGGAGCTGTTTTTT
J: TRBJ1-4; D: TRBD1; V: TRBV19; CDR3: CASSQGGNYEKLFF; DNA: TGTGCCAGTAGCCAGGGGGGTAATTATGAAAAACTGTTTTTT